This entry lists 9 T cell receptor beta chains sequenced from one sample in a study of blood T cell repertoires in COVID-19. Sequenced by immunoSEQ multiplex PCR; TCRdb stores in-frame clones only, minus some. The sample shows some 200,000 clones, about nine tenths of them seen only once. The sample taken for sequencing was PBMCs or T cells enriched from blood (not recorded which). These receptor sequences come from a woman aged 45-60 years in a cohort exposed to, infected with or recovered from COVID-19 (not recorded which).

The chain has TRBV9 and TRBJ2-2, with D tentatively TRBD2 (5 bases). Per the germline V gene, CDR1 is SGDLS and CDR2 is YYNGEE. Deletions cut 0 bases from V and 3 bases from J, with 12 bases between. There are 16 residues in the CDR3. The DNA of the CDR3 is TGTGCCAGCAGCGTAGGGGAAGGACTTGACACCGGGGAGCTGTTTTTT. As protein: CASSVGEGLDTGELFF.

This chain links TRBV5-1 with TRBJ1-3, with 8 bases that match TRBD1. This CDR3 spans 16 amino acids. The V gene's germline CDR1 is SGHRS and CDR2 YFSETQ. The ends lost 4 bases at V and 2 bases at J; junction bases unmatched: 8. The CDR3 loop is CASSPDRGMAGNTIYF. The CDR3, as DNA: TGCGCCAGCAGCCCCGACAGGGGAATGGCTGGAAACACCATATATTTT. Complete variable domain (other parts from reference TRBV5-1 and TRBJ1-3): KAGVTQTPRYLIKTRGQQVTLSCSPISGHRSVSWYQQTPGQGLQFLFEYFSETQRNKGNFPGRFSGRQFSNSRSEMNVSTLELGDSALYLCASSPDRGMAGNTIYFGEGSWLTVV.

The chain has TRBV7-2 and TRBJ1-2; weak D call: TRBD1 (6 bases). Trimming left V 1 base short and J 6 bases short, with 12 bases between. Germline values: CDR1 SGHTA, CDR2 FQGNSA. The CDR3 sequence is 14 residues long. Here the CDR3 reads CASSLVKQGNGYTF. CDR3 bases: TGTGCCAGCAGCTTAGTCAAACAGGGAAATGGCTACACCTTC.

The V call is TRBV5-5, the J call TRBJ2-3; 7 positions agree with TRBD1. V trimming: 0 bases; J trimming: 2 bases; junction bases outside the gene matches: 6. The CDR3 consists of 16 residues. CDR1 and CDR2 from the germline V gene are SGHKS and YYEKEE (reference sequence). The CDR3 loop is CASSLGGQHHTDTQYF. The CDR3 region has the DNA TGTGCCAGCAGCTTGGGGGGACAGCATCACACAGATACGCAGTATTTT.

This sequence joins TRBV28 and TRBJ1-4; the D gene is possibly TRBD1 (5 bases). V gave up 4 bases and J gave up 1 base, with 13 bases separating them. The CDR3 is made up of 16 amino acids. Looked up from germline, CDR1 is MDHEN and CDR2 is SYDVKM. The CDR3 DNA follows: TGTGCCAGCAGTTCACCGCAGGGTGGAACTAATGAAAAACTGTTTTTT. It translates to CASSSPQGGTNEKLFF.

The genes are TRBV10-3 and TRBJ2-7, with a tentative D call TRBD1 (6 bases). V was shortened by 3 bases and J by 0 bases, with 9 bases between the two germline ends. The V gene's germline CDR1 is ENHRY and CDR2 SYGVKD. The length of the CDR3 is 14 residues. The CDR3 nucleotides read TGTGCCATCAGTGAACCCAGGGGCTCCTACGAGCAGTACTTC. It is translated as CAISEPRGSYEQYF.

The chain is built from TRBV27 and TRBJ2-3, with D perhaps matching TRBD2 (5 bases). There are 13 residues in the CDR3. The germline V gene has CDR1 MNHEY and CDR2 SMNVEV (reference sequence). V lost 3 bases to trimming and J lost 2 bases, with 6 bases between them. The CDR3 protein is CASSLRDTDTQYF. The CDR3, as DNA: TGTGCCAGCAGTTTGAGGGACACAGATACGCAGTATTTT.

J is TRBJ2-1 and V is TRBV4-3; TRBD2 might be the D (6 bases). V gave up 3 bases and J gave up 7 bases, with 16 bases separating them. Germline V gives CDR1 LGHNA, CDR2 YSLEER. This CDR3 region has 15 residues. The CDR3 DNA sequence: TGCGCCAGCAGCCACAACCCGGGGGTAGGGAATGAGCAGTTCTTC. Amino acids: CASSHNPGVGNEQFF.

The chain recombines TRBV25-1 with TRBJ2-1, with 9 bases identical to TRBD1. Germline CDR1 reads MGHDK; CDR2 reads SYGVNS. The CDR3 loop spans 15 amino acids. The ends lost 4 bases at V and 2 bases at J; junction bases unmatched: 3. As DNA, the CDR3 is TGTGCCAGCAGTGCCGGGACAGGGACCTACAATGAGCAGTTCTTC. This translates into CASSAGTGTYNEQFF.